The sequence of this TCR beta chain was determined in a study of T cells in Graves' hyperthyroidism and ophthalmopathy. Study observations and caveats: It was a median 6.5 months before onset that the model predicted ophthalmopathy. Most thyroid clonotypes expanded above 0.001 were also detected in blood.

Amplification of TCR beta CDR3 regions was performed using RNA transcripts as template. HTBI primers were used for first-round RT-PCR of the TCR CDR3. TCRdb itself ran the multiplex PCR reads through MiXCR, one entry per CDR3 protein. The table lists about 350,000 distinct CDR3 sequences, about 19% of them singletons, with around 4% in the top ten. At least ten counts were recorded for this clonotype. What it binds is not known. Graves' hyperthyroidism is called stable when ophthalmopathy does not progress within 18 months. Hyperthyroidism in the patients, aged 18 to 65, was newly diagnosed and under 2 months in duration. V trimming: 4 bases; J trimming: 4 bases; junction bases outside the gene matches: 8. Germline assignment: CDR1 MNHEY and CDR2 SVGEGT. CDR3 length: 15 amino acids.

This TCR was sampled from a woman in her late teens or twenties with Graves' hyperthyroidism. The rearrangement links TRBV6-2 or TRBV6-3 to TRBJ2-7; TRBD1 matches 9 bases. Sample: blood. CDR3 residues: CASSSADRGWYEQYF. CDR3 bases: TGTGCCAGCAGTTCGGCGGACAGGGGATGGTACGAGCAGTACTTC.